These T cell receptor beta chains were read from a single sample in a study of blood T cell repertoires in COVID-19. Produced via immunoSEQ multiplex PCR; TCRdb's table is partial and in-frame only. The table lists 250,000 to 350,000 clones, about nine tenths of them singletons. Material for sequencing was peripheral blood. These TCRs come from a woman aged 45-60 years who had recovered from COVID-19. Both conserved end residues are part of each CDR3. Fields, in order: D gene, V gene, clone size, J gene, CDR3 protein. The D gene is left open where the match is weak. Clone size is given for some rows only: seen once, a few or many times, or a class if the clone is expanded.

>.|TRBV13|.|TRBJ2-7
CASSLGGSTYEQYF
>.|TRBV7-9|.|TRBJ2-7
CASSGEVPGIYEQYF
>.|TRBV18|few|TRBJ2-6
CASSPREVALSSGANVLTF
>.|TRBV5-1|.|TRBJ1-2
CASSFGGQGDGYTF
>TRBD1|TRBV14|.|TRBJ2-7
CASSQGDRGYEQYF
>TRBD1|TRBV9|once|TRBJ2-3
CASSVEAGGAWDTQYF
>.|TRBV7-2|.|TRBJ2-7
CASSREGYEQYF
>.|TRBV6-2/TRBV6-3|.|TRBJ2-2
CASSYDVRGTGELFF
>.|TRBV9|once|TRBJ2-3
CASSPSLGRGTDTQYF
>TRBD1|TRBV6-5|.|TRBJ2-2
CASHKTGASGELFF
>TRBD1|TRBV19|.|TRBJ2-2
CASSPRTGGYTGELFF
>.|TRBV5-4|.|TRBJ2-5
CASSSPGETQYF
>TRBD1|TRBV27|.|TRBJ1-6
CASSFDGTGNIVNSPLHF
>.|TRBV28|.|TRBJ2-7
CASSFGGEFVTLYF
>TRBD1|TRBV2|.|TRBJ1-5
CASRARDSSQPQHF
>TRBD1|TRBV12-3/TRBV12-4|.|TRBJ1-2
CASSFDRGGYTF
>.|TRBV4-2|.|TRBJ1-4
CASSPRGEGNEKLFF
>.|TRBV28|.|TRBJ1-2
CASSPLTLRGYTF
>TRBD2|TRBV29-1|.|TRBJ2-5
CSVPWDYPYETQYF
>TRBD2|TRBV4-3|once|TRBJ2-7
CASSQDTSGRGYEQYF
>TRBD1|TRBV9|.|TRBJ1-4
CASSTDRGGEKLFF
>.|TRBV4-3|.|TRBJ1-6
CASSQEVGGSMNSPLHF